This TCR beta chain originates from a study of T cells generated in artificial thymic organoids. The germline gives CDR1 SQVTM, CDR2 ANQGSEA. Losses at the gene ends were 3 bases for V and 2 bases for J; bases not matched to a gene: 17. The CDR3 covers 18 residues. TCRalpha and TCRbeta libraries were amplified separately by semi-nested PCR with TRAC or TRBC reverse primers. Each CDR3 protein gets one entry after TCRdb re-called the 5' RACE reads with MiXCR. Of approximately 5,500 distinct CDR3 sequences detected, about 32% appear once; the ten largest clones hold roughly 2.3%. In this sample, this clonotype is medium-sized.

The V gene is TRBV29-1, the J gene TRBJ2-7, with TRBD2 matching 9 bases. The specimen sequenced was naive CD8+ T cells from blood. Sample subset: CD3+TCRalphabeta+CD8SP T cells; for blood, CD45RO-CCR7+ naive CD8+ T cells. This TCR was sampled from a human donor who gave cord blood stem cells for thymic organoid culture, a cardiac surgery patient who gave postnatal thymus, or a blood donor (not recorded which). CDR3 region: CSVDGHREASGTTYEQYF. The CDR3 bases are TGCAGCGTTGATGGGCACAGGGAAGCTAGCGGGACAACCTACGAGCAGTACTTC.